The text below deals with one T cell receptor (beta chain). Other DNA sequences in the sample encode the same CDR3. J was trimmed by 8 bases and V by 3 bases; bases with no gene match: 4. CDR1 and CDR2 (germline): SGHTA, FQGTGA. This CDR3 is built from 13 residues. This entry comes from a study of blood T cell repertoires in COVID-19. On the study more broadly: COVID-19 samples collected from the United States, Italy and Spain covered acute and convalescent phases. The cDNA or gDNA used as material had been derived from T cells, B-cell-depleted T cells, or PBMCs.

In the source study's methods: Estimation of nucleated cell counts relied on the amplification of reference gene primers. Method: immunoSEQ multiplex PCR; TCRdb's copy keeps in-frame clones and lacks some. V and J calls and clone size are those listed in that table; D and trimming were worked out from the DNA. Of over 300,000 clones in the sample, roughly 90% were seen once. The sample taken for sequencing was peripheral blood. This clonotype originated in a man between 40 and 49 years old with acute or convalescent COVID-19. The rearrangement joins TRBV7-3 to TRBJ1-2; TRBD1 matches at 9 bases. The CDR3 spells CASSLTGGNGYTF. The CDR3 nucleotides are TGTGCCAGCAGCTTGACAGGGGGGAACGGCTACACCTTC. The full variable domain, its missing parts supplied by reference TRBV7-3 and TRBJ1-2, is GAGVSQTPSNKVTEKGKYVELRCDPISGHTALYWYRQSLGQGPEFLIYFQGTGAADDSGLPNDRFFAVRPEGSVSTLKIQRTERGDSAVYLCASSLTGGNGYTFGSGTRLTVV.